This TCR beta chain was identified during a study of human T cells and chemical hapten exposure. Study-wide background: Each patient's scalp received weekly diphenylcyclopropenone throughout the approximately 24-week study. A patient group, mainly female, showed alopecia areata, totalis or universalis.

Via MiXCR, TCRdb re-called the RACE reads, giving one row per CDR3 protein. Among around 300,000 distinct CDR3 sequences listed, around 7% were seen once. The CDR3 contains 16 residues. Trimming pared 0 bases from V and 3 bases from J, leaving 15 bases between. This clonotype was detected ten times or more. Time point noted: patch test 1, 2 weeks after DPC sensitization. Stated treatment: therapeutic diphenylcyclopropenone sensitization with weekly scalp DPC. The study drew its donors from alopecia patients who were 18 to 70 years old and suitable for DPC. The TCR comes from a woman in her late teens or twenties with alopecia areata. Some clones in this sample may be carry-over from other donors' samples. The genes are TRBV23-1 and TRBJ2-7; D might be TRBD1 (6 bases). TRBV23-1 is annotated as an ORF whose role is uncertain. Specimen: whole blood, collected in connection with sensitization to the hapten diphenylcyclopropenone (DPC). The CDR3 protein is CASSQSGRDKDYEQYF. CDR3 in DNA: TGCGCCAGCAGTCAATCGGGCAGGGACAAGGACTACGAGCAGTACTTC.